These 3 T cell receptor beta chains were all obtained from the same sample, sequenced in a study of beta chain features in type 1 diabetes. Reverse transcription of all isolated RNA meant that expressed TCRB transcripts were sequenced. Here immunoSEQ multiplex PCR was the method, and the copy in TCRdb shows in-frame clones only, minus some. Of fewer than 500,000 clones listed, about 15% are singletons. Sequenced sample: naive CD4+ T cells from blood. These TCRs come from a man aged 30-40 years in good health.

This clone was seen a handful of times. As DNA, the CDR3 is TGTGCCAGCAGCGTGACGGGGACTAGCGGGAGAATCTCCTACAATGAGCAGTTCTTC. Protein product: CASSVTGTSGRISYNEQFF. This chain uses TRBV9 with TRBJ2-1, with TRBD2 matching 14 bases. CDR3 size: 19 residues. Trimming at V came to 2 bases and at J to 0 bases, leaving 7 bases not matched to a gene. Germline V gives CDR1 SGDLS, CDR2 YYNGEE.

This clone has only a few counts. One end of the junction fails to match germline, which may point to a read error. This chain uses TRBV4-3 with TRBJ1-2, with D perhaps TRBD1 (5 bases). The CDR3 consists of 14 residues. Per the germline V gene, CDR1 is LGHNA and CDR2 is YSLEER. CDR3: CASSQVATAPLRAF. The DNA of the CDR3 is TGCGCCAGCAGCCAAGTCGCAACGGCCCCCCTCAGGGCCTTC.

This clone was seen once. As DNA, the CDR3 is TGTGCCAGCAGCCGCAGTGAGGGTATATACAATGAGCAGTTCTTC. Translated: CASSRSEGIYNEQFF. The chain combines TRBV11-2 with TRBJ2-1, with D maybe TRBD2 (5 bases). Germline V CDR1 and CDR2: SGHAT, FQNNGV. This CDR3 is built from 15 residues. Trimming cost V 5 bases and J 4 bases, with 15 bases left between them.